A selection of T cell receptor beta chains follows, all from one sample in a study of blood T cell repertoires in COVID-19. The method was immunoSEQ multiplex PCR; TCRdb's version includes in-frame clones alone and lacks a portion of them. In the table there are around 200,000 clones, more than 80% of which are singletons. Sequencing used peripheral blood. These receptors all come from a human donor in a cohort sampled during active COVID-19. The CDR3 runs from the conserved cysteine through the conserved F or W.

v_gene	j_gene	CDR3aa
TRBV6-6	TRBJ1-4	CASSIDREDEKLFF
TRBV10-3	TRBJ2-2	CAISPGTGDTGELFF
TRBV14	TRBJ1-2	CASSAFRNSGYTF
TRBV19	TRBJ2-2	CASSTYPGTGAGELFF
TRBV5-1	TRBJ2-5	CASSSTGTGQQETQYF
TRBV29-1	TRBJ1-2	CSVVQGLNYGYTF
TRBV19	TRBJ2-7	CASSIGTGGIYEQYF
TRBV5-1	TRBJ1-4	CASTDIGATNEKLFF
TRBV5-4	TRBJ2-1	CASSLGTGQPYNEQFF
TRBV5-4	TRBJ2-3	CASSLQGFWSTDTQYF
TRBV3-1/TRBV3-2	TRBJ2-7	CASSQDSTYEGYEQYF